This T cell receptor beta chain was captured by sequencing in a study of T-cell memory formation after mild COVID-19 (dated by TCRdb to the early 2020s). Notes on the research overall: TCR sequence clusters from the two donors were largely donor specific. T-cell clones expanding and contracting after mild COVID-19 in two donors were tracked by longitudinal TCRalpha and TCRbeta repertoire sequencing. The cohort comprised two young, previously healthy adult volunteers, one female and one male.

The cysteine opens and the phenylalanine closes a CDR3 of 15 amino acids. Just the 45-base CDR3 DNA is kept, in frame starting at base 1. The germline V gene yields SGHTA for CDR1 and FQGNSA for CDR2. V ends up 1 base short and J 6 bases short, with an unmatched junction base count of 6. Instrument used: Illumina NovaSeq 6000. TCRalpha and TCRbeta cDNA libraries were constructed by 5'RACE with constant-segment primers, with sample barcodes and unique molecular identifiers being introduced. Trizol reagent was used to extract RNA from every sample. Library amplification was performed in two PCR steps, and a second sample barcode and Illumina TruSeq adapters were introduced in the second step. Sequencing of libraries was performed on an Illumina NovaSeq with 2 x 150 bp paired-end reads. Per the source publication's procedure: The reads were demultiplexed and collapsed into UMI-guided consensus sequences using migec v1.2.7. Using mixcr v2.1.11, UMI consensuses were aligned to TRA and TRB V and J templates and then assembled into clonotypes. Clonotypes were classified as expanded or contracted when called significant by both edgeR and NoisET, with noise models trained on biological replicates. For edgeR calls, the thresholds were a false discovery rate-adjusted p below 0.01 and a log2 fold-change of 1. PCA with hierarchical clustering of max-normalized trajectories of the 1000 most abundant clonotypes was used as exploratory dynamics analysis. Separately sequenced CD4+ and CD8+ repertoires were used to assign the CD4 or CD8 phenotype of responding clones. The raw public data were reprocessed by TCRdb itself: fastp quality trimming at Q25, MiXCR clonotype calling, in-frame beta chains only. A single entry per CDR3 protein holds the most common genes and DNA from its merged rows. The V and J calls were determined by TCRdb, not by the authors. The table for this sample lists 200,000 to 250,000 distinct CDR3 sequences; approximately 9% of them were counted only once. The ten largest clones represent around 23% of the sample.

Remarks on this clonotype: Its specific antigen is unknown. No base quality information exists; no much larger clone differs at one position.

Ficoll-Paque density gradient centrifugation was used to isolate PBMCs. What the study reported, not specific to this receptor: Only a couple of mild cases were covered in the study, and larger cohorts including severe cases with pre-infection samples were considered necessary. Contracting CD4+ clones appeared mostly in the CM and EM memory subsets, whereas CD8+ clones were enriched in EMRA. Some responding clones were found in pre-infection memory, which suggests that pre-existing cross-reactive memory T cells took part in the SARS-CoV-2 response. SARS-CoV-2 specificity was not confirmed for the second-wave clones peaking on day 37. From day 15 to 85, contracting clones showed balanced CD4/CD8 phenotypes, whereas a second wave of clones that expanded from day 15 to 37 leaned towards CD4+.

The receptor was derived from a man aged 18 to 30 who had mild COVID-19 (a few samples of this study predate the infection). The sample titles of this study are shuffled in the database, so cell type and time point are left out; the donor was told from shared clones. Sequenced sample: PBMCs or a T cell subset sorted from them (not recorded which). This receptor chain uses TRBV7-2 and TRBJ1-5; TRBD1 lines up with 7 middle nucleotides. CDR3 sequence: CASSLVAGGSQPQHF. The bases are TGTGCCAGCAGCTTAGTAGCAGGGGGAAGTCAGCCCCAGCATTTT.